Shown below are 25 T cell receptor beta chains from a single sample sequenced in a study of blood T cell repertoires in COVID-19. Measured with immunoSEQ multiplex PCR; TCRdb has only the in-frame clones, and not every one. This table has roughly 79,000 clones, 65% to 85% appearing once. Input material: peripheral blood. These receptors were obtained from a man aged 55-75 years with active or convalescent COVID-19.

This chain joins TRBV4-3 and TRBJ1-6; a possible D gene is TRBD1 (5 bases). The CDR3 is 18 amino acids. Trimming removed 0 bases from V and 1 base from J, with 13 bases in between. Germline-derived CDR1 and CDR2 are LGHNA and YSLEER. Written as DNA, the CDR3 is TGCGCCAGCAGCCAAGAAGGTCAAGGGGTATCCTATAATTCACCCCTCCACTTT. It is translated as CASSQEGQGVSYNSPLHF.

The chain combines TRBV5-8 with TRBJ2-3; the match to TRBD1 covers 7 bases. After removal of 1 base from V and 2 bases from J, the junction contained 7 bases not matched to a gene. This CDR3 has 16 amino acids. Looked up from germline, CDR1 is SGHTS and CDR2 is YDEGEE. DNA of the CDR3: TGTGCCAGCAGCTTGAGAATAGGGGGCAACACAGATACGCAGTATTTT. Protein: CASSLRIGGNTDTQYF. Filled out from reference TRBV5-8 and TRBJ2-3, the complete variable domain reads EAGVTQSPTHLIKTRGQQATLRCSPISGHTSVYWYQQALGLGLQFLLWYDEGEERNRGNFPPRFSGRQFPNYSSELNVNALELEDSALYLCASSLRIGGNTDTQYFGPGTRLTVL.

V is TRBV7-6 and J is TRBJ1-3; 7 bases align to TRBD1. The germline V gene has CDR1 SGHVS and CDR2 FNYEAQ. The CDR3 has 16 amino acids. V was pared by 3 bases and J by 0 bases, with 5 bases of the junction left unmatched. CDR3 nucleotide sequence: TGTGCCAGCAGCTTTCAGACAGGGCCCTCTGGAAACACCATATATTTT. Its protein product is CASSFQTGPSGNTIYF.

The chain combines TRBV6-2 or TRBV6-3 with TRBJ2-7, with D possibly being TRBD1 (6 bases). The CDR3 contains 14 residues. Trimming removed 2 bases at V and 2 bases at J, with 10 bases between. CDR1 is MNHEY and CDR2 is SVGEGT in the germline V gene. Here the CDR3 DNA reads TGTGCCAGCAGTTACGGGGGCCCCCCCTACGAGCAGTACTTC. This gives the protein CASSYGGPPYEQYF.

The gene calls are TRBV6-5 and TRBJ2-7; a possible D gene is TRBD2 (6 bases). Germline V gene data show CDR1 as MNHEY and CDR2 as SVGAGI. V lost 0 bases to trimming and J lost 3 bases, with 12 bases between them. The CDR3 contains 15 residues. CDR3: CASSYSPGLGYEQYF. The CDR3 DNA sequence: TGTGCCAGCAGTTACTCACCGGGACTCGGCTACGAGCAGTACTTC.

This chain joins TRBV19 and TRBJ2-2; tentative D call: TRBD1 (6 bases). The V gene lost 11 bases and the J gene lost 7 bases, with 20 bases spanning the gap. The CDR3 is 14 residues long. Germline values: CDR1 LNHDA, CDR2 SQIVND (reference sequence). The CDR3 DNA is TGTGCCTCGGGGCAGGGGATAGAGATCGGGGAGCTGTTTTTT. Amino acid sequence: CASGQGIEIGELFF.

This chain links TRBV6-5 with TRBJ1-1; no clear D gene. This CDR3 has 13 residues. Trimming pared 5 bases from V and 10 bases from J, leaving 17 bases between. Germline CDR1 and CDR2: MNHEY and SVGAGI. The CDR3 loop is CASSPEGGGGAFF. The CDR3 DNA is TGTGCCAGCAGTCCGGAAGGCGGAGGTGGAGCTTTCTTT.

V usage is TRBV7-8 and J usage is TRBJ2-5; 11 nucleotides line up with TRBD2. The CDR3 runs to 15 residues. With V trimmed by 1 base and J by 7 bases, 5 bases remained unmatched. CDR1 and CDR2 (germline): SGHVS, FQNEAQ. CDR3 in DNA: TGTGCCAGCAGCTTAGGATCGCTAGCGGGGGGGACCCAGTACTTC. Its protein product is CASSLGSLAGGTQYF.

This sequence joins TRBV6-6 and TRBJ2-6; D uncertain. V was cut by 2 bases and J by 2 bases, with 10 bases left in between. This CDR3 spans 16 amino acids. Germline V lookup: CDR1 MNHNY, CDR2 SVGAGI (reference sequence). The CDR3 is CASSYGSSPGANVLTF. As DNA, the CDR3 is TGTGCCAGCAGTTACGGCTCCTCCCCTGGGGCCAACGTCCTGACTTTC.

The V call is TRBV5-1, the J call TRBJ1-1, with TRBD1 matching over 8 bases. The CDR3 totals 14 residues. The ends lost 4 bases at V and 2 bases at J; junction bases unmatched: 4. The germline V gene has CDR1 SGHRS and CDR2 YFSETQ. CDR3 residues: CASSPGGGNTEAFF. The CDR3 DNA sequence: TGCGCCAGCAGCCCAGGGGGCGGCAACACTGAAGCTTTCTTT.

The J gene is TRBJ1-4, the V gene TRBV12-3 or TRBV12-4; possible D gene TRBD1, 5 bases. V lost 8 bases and J 10 bases, leaving 17 bases between the germline ends. This CDR3 is built from 13 residues. Here the CDR3 reads CASRQGSGGKLFF. DNA for the CDR3: TGTGCCAGCCGGCAGGGATCAGGTGGAAAACTGTTTTTT.

V is TRBV7-8 and J is TRBJ2-3; TRBD2 aligns across 13 bases. From germline, CDR1 is SGHVS and CDR2 FQNEAQ. J was trimmed by 3 bases and V by 4 bases; bases with no gene match: 16. The CDR3 contains 20 residues. The CDR3, as DNA: TGTGCCAGCAGCTCGACTAGCGGGGGGCTCTTGTTTTTGGGAACAGATACGCAGTATTTT. This sequence encodes CASSSTSGGLLFLGTDTQYF.

The chain links TRBV10-3 to TRBJ1-2; tentative D call: TRBD1 (6 bases). The germline V gene encodes CDR1 ENHRY and CDR2 SYGVKD. The CDR3 runs 12 residues. The V end lost 11 bases, the J end lost 7 bases, and 17 bases lay between the germline ends. Here the CDR3 reads CAPGGGLGGYTF. Here the CDR3 DNA reads TGTGCCCCAGGCGGGGGGCTGGGTGGCTACACCTTC.

This sequence joins TRBV5-7 and TRBJ2-1, with 10 nucleotides matching TRBD2. TRBV5-7 is filed as an ORF, its function uncertain. The CDR3 is 18 residues long. With 0 bases clipped from V and 0 bases from J, the junction kept 6 bases outside the gene matches. The CDR3 here is CASSLVSGGMSSYNEQFF. The CDR3 DNA reads TGTGCCAGCAGCTTGGTTAGCGGGGGGATGAGCTCCTACAATGAGCAGTTCTTC.

Regarding this clone: Compared with germline, one end of the junction differs, possibly owing to a read error. The V call is TRBV7-9, the J call TRBJ1-2, with 7 bases that match TRBD1. The CDR3 loop spans 11 amino acids. Per germline, CDR1 SEHNR and CDR2 FQNEAQ (reference sequence). CDR3 in amino acids: CASTSGDSAAF. As DNA, the CDR3 is TGTGCCAGCACCTCGGGGGACAGTGCTGCCTTC.

The chain recombines TRBV6-6 with TRBJ1-1; a weak D match, TRBD1 (6 bases). CDR1 is MNHNY and CDR2 is SVGAGI in the germline V gene (reference sequence). V shed 0 bases and J shed 1 base, with 9 bases lying between them. The CDR3 has 15 amino acids. CDR3 residues: CASSYSRTANTEAFF. The CDR3 DNA is TGTGCCAGCAGTTACTCAAGGACAGCGAACACTGAAGCTTTCTTT.

The chain is built from TRBV6-5 and TRBJ2-5, with D tentatively TRBD2 (5 bases). The germline CDR1 and CDR2 sequences are MNHEY and SVGAGI. V lost 2 bases and J 5 bases, leaving 9 bases between the germline ends. This CDR3 region has 13 residues. CDR3 DNA: TGTGCCAGCAGTTACCCGAGAGGGGAGACCCAGTACTTC. Amino acids: CASSYPRGETQYF.

The chain joins TRBV30 to TRBJ1-4, with 9 bases that match TRBD1. J was trimmed by 6 bases and V by 6 bases; bases with no gene match: 8. The CDR3 consists of 14 residues. Germline V gene data show CDR1 as GTSNPN and CDR2 as SVGIG (reference sequence). The CDR3 DNA is TGTGCCTGCCAACAGGGGGCATGGGATGAAAAACTGTTTTTT. Encoded protein: CACQQGAWDEKLFF.

Many counts were recorded for this clone. The rearrangement uses TRBV4-3 and TRBJ1-2; D is possibly TRBD1 (5 bases). V lost 4 bases and J lost 5, with 17 bases in between. Germline CDR1 is LGHNA and CDR2 is YSLEER. The CDR3 length is 15 residues. CDR3 sequence reads: CASSPPVGGEYGYTF. DNA of the CDR3: TGCGCCAGCAGCCCCCCGGTGGGGGGGGAATATGGCTACACCTTC.

Here the CDR3 reads CASSPTGVSLFYGYTF. CDR3 coding DNA: TGTGCCAGTAGTCCGACAGGGGTTTCGTTATTCTATGGCTACACCTTC. This sequence joins TRBV19 and TRBJ1-2; TRBD1 matches 8 bases. This CDR3 has 16 amino acids. The junction had 12 bases not matched to a gene; V was cut back by 5 bases and J by 4 bases. Per the germline V gene, CDR1 is LNHDA and CDR2 is SQIVND (reference sequence). Combining the CDR3 with reference TRBV19 and TRBJ1-2 gives the whole variable domain DGGITQSPKYLFRKEGQNVTLSCEQNLNHDAMYWYRQDPGQGLRLIYYSQIVNDFQKGDIAEGYSVSREKKESFPLTVTSAQKNPTAFYLCASSPTGVSLFYGYTFGSGTRLTVV.

The chain joins TRBV20-1 to TRBJ2-5; maybe TRBD2 (5 bases). The CDR3 covers 15 residues. Germline values: CDR1 DFQATT, CDR2 SNEGSKA (reference sequence). The V end lost 3 bases, the J end lost 1 base, and 15 bases lay between the germline ends. The CDR3 protein is CSASSSDKVQETQYF. The CDR3 nucleotides are TGCAGTGCTAGTAGTAGCGATAAGGTCCAAGAGACCCAGTACTTC.

The chain employs TRBV6-5 and TRBJ2-1; D is unclear. CDR3 length: 13 amino acids. V dropped 4 bases and J dropped 2 bases, with 6 bases sitting between them. CDR1 and CDR2 from the germline V gene are MNHEY and SVGAGI. This CDR3 is CASSSPAYNEQFF. In DNA, the CDR3 is TGTGCCAGCAGTTCTCCAGCCTACAATGAGCAGTTCTTC.

V is TRBV4-2 and J is TRBJ1-2; TRBD1 aligns across 7 bases. CDR3 length equals 14 residues. Unmatched junction bases numbered 6, after V lost 0 bases and J lost 8 bases. The germline V gene has CDR1 LGHNA and CDR2 YNFKEQ. The CDR3 protein is CASSQDQGERGYTF. The CDR3 DNA follows: TGTGCCAGCAGCCAAGATCAGGGGGAGAGGGGCTACACCTTC.

CDR3 nucleotides: TGTGCCAGCAGGCGCACAGGGAACTATGGCTACACCTTC. Its protein is CASRRTGNYGYTF. The V call is TRBV6-5, the J call TRBJ1-2, with TRBD1 as a possible D gene (6 bases). The CDR3 totals 13 residues. V shed 6 bases and J shed 2 bases, with 10 bases lying between them. The germline V gene encodes CDR1 MNHEY and CDR2 SVGAGI.

J is TRBJ2-2 and V is TRBV9; 7 bases are a match to TRBD1. The J segment lost 2 bases and the V segment lost 0 bases, leaving 4 bases of the junction unmatched. Germline-derived CDR1 and CDR2 are SGDLS and YYNGEE. This CDR3 region has 16 residues. The CDR3 loop reads CASSVAGQINTGELFF. DNA of the CDR3: TGTGCCAGCAGCGTAGCGGGACAGATAAACACCGGGGAGCTGTTTTTT.